These 16 T cell receptor beta chains came from one sample sequenced in a study of T cells in Graves' hyperthyroidism and ophthalmopathy. Regions amplified from RNA transcripts were the TCR beta CDR3 regions. First-round RT-PCR targeting the TCR CDR3 was performed with the HTBI primer set. TCRdb re-derived calls from the multiplex PCR reads in MiXCR, one entry per CDR3 protein. The repertoire holds more than 600,000 distinct CDR3 sequences, with 16% as singletons. The sample taken for sequencing was blood. These receptors were collected from a young man with Graves' hyperthyroidism.

V is TRBV20-1 and J is TRBJ2-7; 7 nucleotides match TRBD2. The ends lost 6 bases at V and 7 bases at J; junction bases unmatched: 9. Looked up from germline, CDR1 is DFQATT and CDR2 is SNEGSKA (reference sequence). The CDR3 loop spans 12 amino acids. CDR3 nucleotide sequence: TGCAGTGCAACCAGACTAGCAGGGGAGCAGTACTTC. It is translated as CSATRLAGEQYF.

The rearrangement links TRBV7-9 to TRBJ2-1; D is ambiguous. Germline values: CDR1 SEHNR, CDR2 FQNEAQ (reference sequence). V shed 4 bases and J shed 2 bases, with 15 bases lying between them. This CDR3 comprises 16 residues. The CDR3 DNA reads as TGTGCCAGCAGCTCCCCCCGGGCGGCAACCTACAATGAGCAGTTCTTC. It encodes CASSSPRAATYNEQFF.

This clonotype occurred a few times. The chain joins TRBV11-2 to TRBJ1-2, with unresolved D. This CDR3 has 14 amino acids. In germline, CDR1 is SGHAT, CDR2 FQNNGV. V shed 1 base and J shed 7 bases, with 13 bases lying between them. CDR3 region: CASSLVGIGLGYTF. DNA for the CDR3: TGTGCCAGCAGCTTAGTCGGCATCGGACTTGGCTACACCTTC.

This chain links TRBV5-1 with TRBJ2-6; D is undetermined. There are 16 residues in the CDR3. From germline, CDR1 is SGHRS and CDR2 YFSETQ. The V end lost 1 base, the J end lost 4 bases, and 12 bases lay between the germline ends. As DNA, the CDR3 is TGCGCCAGCAGCTTGAGCATGGGTGCCGGGGCCAACGTCCTGACTTTC. Translation gives CASSLSMGAGANVLTF.

This clonotype was detected ten times or more. The chain links TRBV7-2 to TRBJ1-1; the D is unclear. V was shortened by 3 bases and J by 4 bases, with 12 bases between the two germline ends. The CDR3 is 14 amino acids. The germline V gene encodes CDR1 SGHTA and CDR2 FQGNSA. CDR3 nucleotides: TGTGCCAGCAGCTTTGGGAGCGCCTTCACTGAAGCTTTCTTT. Translating it yields CASSFGSAFTEAFF.

This clonotype came up many times. The chain couples TRBV11-3 to TRBJ2-5; possible D gene TRBD2, 7 bases. The CDR3 covers 14 residues. Germline V gene data show CDR1 as SGHNT and CDR2 as YENEEA. V was pared by 5 bases and J by 4 bases, with 14 bases between. The CDR3 DNA follows: TGTGCCAGCAGCCCCCCGGGGGGCCCAGAGACCCAGTACTTC. It specifies CASSPPGGPETQYF.

The CDR3 region is CASNLGTVWNQPQHF. CDR3 nucleotide sequence: TGTGCCAGCAATTTGGGAACAGTATGGAATCAGCCCCAGCATTTT. The rearrangement uses TRBV27 and TRBJ1-5; D is uncertain. Deletions cut 7 bases from V and 4 bases from J, with 17 bases between. This CDR3 is built from 15 residues. The germline V gene encodes CDR1 MNHEY and CDR2 SMNVEV (reference sequence).

The rearrangement links TRBV5-4 to TRBJ2-7; tentative D call: TRBD2 (6 bases). The germline V and J ends were trimmed by 3 bases and 6 bases, with 10 bases remaining between them. The length of the CDR3 is 12 residues. Germline V gene sequence: CDR1 SGHNT, CDR2 YYREEE (reference sequence). For the CDR3, the DNA is TGTGCCAGCAGCTCCCCCGGGAGCGAGCAGTACTTC. This gives the protein CASSSPGSEQYF.

This clonotype has more than one count but fewer than ten. This sequence joins TRBV12-3 or TRBV12-4 and TRBJ2-2; 7 bases map to TRBD1. The CDR3 totals 14 residues. J lost 6 bases, V lost 3 bases, and 4 bases had no gene match. The CDR3, as DNA: TGTGCCAGCAGTTTTACAGGGGATGCCGGGGAGCTGTTTTTT. This translates into CASSFTGDAGELFF.

This clonotype was found a few times. A much larger clone sits a single nucleotide away, making a read error possible. The rearrangement uses TRBV30 and TRBJ1-1; 11 nucleotides agree with TRBD1. The CDR3 loop spans 14 amino acids. Germline values: CDR1 GTSNPN, CDR2 SVGIG (reference sequence). The CDR3 protein is CAWRGDRGSGEALF. The DNA of the CDR3 is TGTGCCTGGAGGGGGGACAGGGGGTCGGGTGAAGCTCTCTTT. Full variable domain (rest looked up from reference TRBV30 and TRBJ1-1): SQTIHQWPATLVQPVGSPLSLECTVEGTSNPNLYWYRQAAGRGLQLLFYSVGIGQISSEVPQNLSASRPQDRQFILSSKKLLLSDSGFYLCAWRGDRGSGEALFGQGTRLTVV.

There are many counts of this clonotype. The chain has TRBV2 and TRBJ2-5; D is undetermined. Trimming shortened V by 4 bases and J by 4 bases, and 4 bases separated the two germline ends. CDR1 and CDR2 from the germline V gene are SNHLY and FYNNEI. This CDR3 has 11 residues. The CDR3 loop reads CASSVLETQYF. For the CDR3, the DNA is TGTGCCAGCAGTGTTCTAGAGACCCAGTACTTC. Using reference TRBV2 and TRBJ2-5 for the parts outside the CDR3, the full variable domain is EPEVTQTPSHQVTQMGQEVILRCVPISNHLYFYWYRQILGQKVEFLVSFYNNEISEKSEIFDDQFSVERPDGSNFTLKIRSTKLEDSAMYFCASSVLETQYFGPGTRLLVL.

DNA of the CDR3: TGTGCCAGTAGTATGGAATCCGGGACCGCGATCCGCTCTGGGGCCAACGTCCTGACTTTC. As protein: CASSMESGTAIRSGANVLTF. The gene calls are TRBV19 and TRBJ2-6, with D perhaps being TRBD1 or TRBD2 (5 bases each). Trimming stripped 3 bases from V and 0 bases from J, with 21 bases between. This CDR3 region has 20 residues. Per germline, CDR1 LNHDA and CDR2 SQIVND (reference sequence).

The chain uses TRBV20-1 and TRBJ2-2; 7 bases are shared with TRBD1. V shed 7 bases, J shed 7 bases, and the junction held 9 bases outside the gene matches. CDR1 is DFQATT, CDR2 SNEGSKA, per germline (reference sequence). This CDR3 contains 13 residues. The CDR3 nucleotides are TGCAGTGTGACGACAGGGTCAGACGGGGAGCTGTTTTTT. This gives the protein CSVTTGSDGELFF.

This clonotype was recorded at least ten times. V and J are TRBV20-1 and TRBJ2-7; D is perhaps TRBD2 (6 bases). The germline CDR1 and CDR2 sequences are DFQATT and SNEGSKA (reference sequence). This CDR3 comprises 14 residues. The V end lost 3 bases, the J end lost 0 bases, and 12 bases lay between the germline ends. CDR3 nucleotide sequence: TGCAGTGCTAGTTCGGCTAGCGACTCCTACGAGCAGTACTTC. Its translation: CSASSASDSYEQYF.

The chain combines TRBV18 with TRBJ2-2, with 8 nucleotides matching TRBD1. The CDR3 spans 16 residues. Trimming removed 5 bases from V and 2 bases from J; junction bases left unmatched: 7. Per the germline V gene, CDR1 is KGHSH and CDR2 is LQKENI. CDR3 nucleotide sequence: TGTGCCAGCTCAACGAGGACAGGGACCAACACCGGGGAGCTGTTTTTT. Translation: CASSTRTGTNTGELFF.

The chain employs TRBV5-1 and TRBJ2-6, with unresolved D. Between the trimmed V and J ends, which lost 1 base and 0 bases, there was a span of 5 bases. CDR3 length: 15 residues. The germline gives CDR1 SGHRS, CDR2 YFSETQ. The CDR3 region is CASSLTASGANVLTF. In nucleotides, the CDR3 is TGCGCCAGCAGCTTGACGGCCTCTGGGGCCAACGTCCTGACTTTC.